Each of the 21 T cell receptor beta chains below was sequenced from the same sample in a study of CD8 T cells in ankylosing spondylitis. TCRdb fed the 5' RACE reads into MiXCR, producing one record per CDR3 protein. The data hold 69,000 or so distinct CDR3 sequences, with roughly 5.2% observed a single time. The sample consisted of blood, either unsorted or a sorted T cell fraction (not recorded which). Receptors were obtained from a male donor with ankylosing spondylitis or in good health (not recorded which).

This clonotype was seen at least ten times. The CDR3 sequence: CASGDMPNSPLHF. CDR3 coding DNA: TGTGCCAGCGGGGACATGCCGAATTCACCCCTCCACTTT. This chain uses TRBV3-1 with TRBJ1-6; the D gene is possibly TRBD1 (6 bases). The CDR3 length is 13 residues. Trimming removed 8 bases at V and 7 bases at J, with 12 bases between. Per germline, CDR1 LGHDT and CDR2 YNNKEL (reference sequence).

This clonotype was detected many times. V usage is TRBV3-1 and J usage is TRBJ1-1; D remains unclear. Germline lookup yields CDR1 LGHDT and CDR2 YNNKEL (reference sequence). Trimming cost V 9 bases and J 4 bases, with 9 bases left between them. The CDR3 loop spans 11 amino acids. CDR3 residues: CASIGSTEAFF. Here the CDR3 DNA reads TGTGCCAGTATCGGTAGCACTGAAGCTTTCTTT.

This chain joins TRBV6-5 and TRBJ2-2; 10 bases are a match to TRBD2. The CDR3 runs 17 residues. J gave up 5 bases and V 0 bases, and 6 bases lay outside the gene matches. CDR1 is MNHEY and CDR2 is SVGAGI in the germline V gene. The CDR3 coding sequence is TGTGCCAGCAGTTACTCGAGTAGCGGGGGGAGAACCGGGGAGCTGTTTTTT. It codes for CASSYSSSGGRTGELFF.

The chain has TRBV10-2 and TRBJ1-2, with D unclear. V lost 6 bases, J lost 6 bases, and 17 bases lay in between. The CDR3 length is 14 residues. From germline, CDR1 is WSHSY and CDR2 SAAADI. DNA for the CDR3: TGCGCCAGCAGCCTGATAATGGGAGTCGATGGCTACACCTTC. This translates into CASSLIMGVDGYTF.

This clonotype was picked up many times. This chain uses TRBV11-2 with TRBJ2-3, with TRBD1 matching over 9 bases. Germline CDR1 SGHAT, CDR2 FQNNGV. This CDR3 is 16 amino acids long. V gave up 2 bases and J gave up 2 bases; unmatched junction bases: 5. The CDR3 nucleotides are TGTGCCAGCAGCTTACAGGGACAGGGCACCACAGATACGCAGTATTTT. Its translation: CASSLQGQGTTDTQYF.

This clonotype has a count of ten or more. V usage is TRBV12-3 or TRBV12-4 and J usage is TRBJ2-5; D remains ambiguous. Trimming pared 6 bases from V and 4 bases from J, leaving 6 bases between. There are 11 residues in the CDR3. The CDR3 reads CASSSSETQYF. The CDR3 DNA reads as TGTGCCAGCAGCTCGTCAGAGACCCAGTACTTC.

This clonotype was seen at least ten times. This chain links TRBV7-8 with TRBJ1-2, with D perhaps TRBD1 (5 bases). The CDR3 is made up of 15 amino acids. The V and J ends lost 5 bases and 0 bases respectively, with 13 bases between them. CDR1 and CDR2 from the germline V gene are SGHVS and FQNEAQ. CDR3: CASSTRDGSNYGYTF. The CDR3 nucleotides are TGTGCCAGCAGCACTAGGGACGGCTCTAACTATGGCTACACCTTC.

The sample holds many counts of this clonotype. V is TRBV3-1 and J is TRBJ1-3; D gene unclear. Germline-derived CDR1 and CDR2 are LGHDT and YNNKEL (reference sequence). Trimming left V 1 base short and J 4 bases short, with 8 bases between. The CDR3 extends over 14 amino acids. The CDR3 DNA reads as TGTGCCAGCAGCCAAGCGGACTTCGGAAACACCATATATTTT. Translated, it gives CASSQADFGNTIYF.

This clonotype was detected many times. The DNA for the CDR3 is TGTGCCAGCAGTTTCGTGGAGAACACCGGGGAGCTGTTTTTT. This translates into CASSFVENTGELFF. The chain is built from TRBV12-3 or TRBV12-4 and TRBJ2-2; no firm D call. The CDR3 length is 14 residues. V shed 3 bases and J shed 1 base, with 6 bases lying between them.

This clonotype occurred many times. The chain joins TRBV5-1 to TRBJ2-2; D gene uncertain. Trimming pared 3 bases from V and 4 bases from J, leaving 13 bases between. The CDR3 runs to 15 residues. Germline CDR1 SGHRS, CDR2 YFSETQ. CDR3 sequence (DNA): TGCGCCAGCAGCTCGGCCCTCAGTGGCACCGGGGAGCTGTTTTTT. The encoded protein is CASSSALSGTGELFF.

At least ten counts were recorded for this clonotype. V gene TRBV6-5 combines with J gene TRBJ1-1; D gene unclear. The CDR3 has 12 amino acids. Germline V gene lookup returns CDR1 MNHEY and CDR2 SVGAGI. V was shortened by 2 bases and J by 7 bases, with 8 bases between the two germline ends. The CDR3 region is CASSYTDDEAFF. CDR3 nucleotide sequence: TGTGCCAGCAGTTACACCGATGATGAAGCTTTCTTT.

This clonotype was counted many times. The rearrangement links TRBV12-3 or TRBV12-4 to TRBJ2-1; 9 bases are shared with TRBD2. V lost 3 bases to trimming and J lost 7 bases; unmatched junction nucleotides: 4. This CDR3 has 14 amino acids. The CDR3 DNA reads as TGTGCCAGCAGTTTGGCGGGGGGGCGTAATGAGCAGTTCTTC. It yields the protein CASSLAGGRNEQFF.

This clonotype was counted at least ten times. The chain carries TRBV3-1 and TRBJ1-2; 9 bases fit TRBD1. V trimming: 0 bases; J trimming: 8 bases; junction bases outside the gene matches: 7. The germline V gene encodes CDR1 LGHDT and CDR2 YNNKEL (reference sequence). This CDR3 comprises 15 residues. The chain's CDR3 is CASSQDNRGREGYTF. The DNA of the CDR3 is TGTGCCAGCAGCCAAGATAACAGGGGGCGGGAAGGCTACACCTTC.

This clonotype was recorded many times. This sequence joins TRBV12-3 or TRBV12-4 and TRBJ1-5; 9 nucleotides agree with TRBD1. V dropped 6 bases and J dropped 3; count of bases not matched to a gene: 6. The CDR3 has 15 amino acids. The DNA for the CDR3 is TGTGCCAGCAGGGTGACAGGGGGTAACAATCAGCCCCAGCATTTT. It codes for CASRVTGGNNQPQHF.

This clonotype was found many times. The rearrangement links TRBV29-1 to TRBJ2-2; D uncertain. The CDR3 spans 11 residues. Germline lookup yields CDR1 SQVTM and CDR2 ANQGSEA. Trimming pared 6 bases from V and 5 bases from J, leaving 7 bases between. The CDR3 coding sequence is TGCAGCGTAGACAAGACCGGGGAGCTGTTTTTT. Translation gives CSVDKTGELFF.

This clonotype was counted many times. The chain uses TRBV28 and TRBJ2-1, with D perhaps TRBD2 (7 bases). The CDR3 spans 12 residues. Per the germline V gene, CDR1 is MDHEN and CDR2 is SYDVKM. Trimming stripped 5 bases from V and 9 bases from J, with 11 bases between. This CDR3 is CASSVGGVEQFF. As DNA, the CDR3 is TGTGCCAGCAGTGTAGGGGGGGTTGAGCAGTTCTTC.

This chain links TRBV12-3 or TRBV12-4 with TRBJ1-1; unclear D gene. This CDR3 has 14 amino acids. Trimming cost V 6 bases and J 5 bases, with 16 bases left between them. CDR3 in DNA: TGTGCCAGCAGCCCCGCGGGTAGGGCTACTGAAGCTTTCTTT. Its translation is CASSPAGRATEAFF.

This clonotype was seen many times. The gene calls are TRBV5-1 and TRBJ1-2; D gene uncertain. V shed 0 bases and J shed 4 bases, with 13 bases lying between them. The CDR3 totals 15 residues. Germline V gives CDR1 SGHRS, CDR2 YFSETQ. The CDR3: CASSLVASGSYGYTF. The CDR3 coding sequence is TGCGCCAGCAGCTTGGTGGCGTCGGGGAGCTATGGCTACACCTTC.

This clonotype was detected ten times or more. The rearrangement uses TRBV2 and TRBJ2-7; the D gene is possibly TRBD2 (6 bases). Germline CDR1 reads SNHLY; CDR2 reads FYNNEI. V lost 5 bases and J 1 base, leaving 12 bases between the germline ends. The CDR3 contains 14 residues. The CDR3 loop reads CASSHGGLSYEQYF. The CDR3 DNA is TGTGCCAGCAGTCACGGGGGATTGTCCTACGAGCAGTACTTC.

This clonotype appeared many times. The genes are TRBV18 and TRBJ1-1; D not resolved. The germline CDR1 and CDR2 sequences are KGHSH and LQKENI. V shed 1 base and J shed 2 bases, with 8 bases lying between them. The CDR3 contains 14 residues. CDR3 sequence reads: CASSPQGYNTEAFF. CDR3 DNA sequence: TGTGCCAGCTCACCACAGGGTTATAACACTGAAGCTTTCTTT.

Many counts were recorded for this clonotype. J is TRBJ1-2 and V is TRBV6-1; 11 nucleotides match TRBD1. There are 18 residues in the CDR3. After removal of 5 bases from V and 8 bases from J, the junction contained 19 bases not matched to a gene. Germline lookup yields CDR1 MNHNS and CDR2 SASEGT. CDR3 region: CASSTFPGQGVQGYGYTF. The CDR3 DNA reads as TGTGCCAGCAGTACATTTCCGGGACAGGGGGTTCAAGGTTACGGCTACACCTTC.